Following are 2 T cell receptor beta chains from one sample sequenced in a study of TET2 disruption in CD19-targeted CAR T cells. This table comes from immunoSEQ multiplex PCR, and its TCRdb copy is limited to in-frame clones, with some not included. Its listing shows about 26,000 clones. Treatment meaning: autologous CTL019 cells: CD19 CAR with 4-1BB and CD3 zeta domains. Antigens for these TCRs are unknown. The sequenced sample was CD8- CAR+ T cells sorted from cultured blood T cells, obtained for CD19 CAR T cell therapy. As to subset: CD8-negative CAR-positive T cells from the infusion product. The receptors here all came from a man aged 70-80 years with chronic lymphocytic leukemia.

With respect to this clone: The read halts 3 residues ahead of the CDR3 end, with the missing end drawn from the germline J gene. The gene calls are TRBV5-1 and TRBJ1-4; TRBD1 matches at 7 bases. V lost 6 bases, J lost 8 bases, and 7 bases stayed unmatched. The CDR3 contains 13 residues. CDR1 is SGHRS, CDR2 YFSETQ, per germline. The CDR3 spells CASKWDSKEKLFF. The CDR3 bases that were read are TGCGCCAGCAAATGGGACAGTAAGGAAAAA.

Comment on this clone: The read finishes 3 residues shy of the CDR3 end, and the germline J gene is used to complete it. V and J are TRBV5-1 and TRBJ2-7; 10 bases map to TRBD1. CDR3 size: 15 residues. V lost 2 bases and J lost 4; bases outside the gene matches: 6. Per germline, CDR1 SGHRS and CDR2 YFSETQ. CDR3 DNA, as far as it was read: TGCGCCAGCAGCTTTGCGACAGGGGGCTGGTACGAG. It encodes CASSFATGGWYE. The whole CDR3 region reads CASSFATGGWYEQYF.